This entry is about one T cell receptor beta chain. There is no known antigen for this receptor. Sequence at one end of the junction differs from germline and may be a read error. Library generation was performed with the immunoSEQ multiplex PCR assay. The clones in this table, taken by TCRdb from immuneACCESS, are in-frame only. Not every clone is retained; where verified, under half of the shortfall comes from an unresolved V gene, and the cause of the rest is unknown. The sample records 65,000 to 95,000 clones, 80% to 90% of which are singletons. The ten largest clonotypes hold 20% of the sample. This sample was taken from a study of control samples from healthy donors and cancer patients (dated by TCRdb to the early 2020s). Looking up the germline V gene yields CDR1 SGHRS and CDR2 YFSETQ. The CDR3, cysteine through phenylalanine, is 14 amino acids long. Just CDR3 DNA is preserved here, 42 bases in frame from base 1.

Recombination connected TRBV5-1 to TRBJ1-4; perhaps TRBD1 is the D gene, with 6 bases matching. The sequence was obtained from a man aged 50 to 59 in good health. Sequencing was carried out using blood. The CDR3 region: CASSPGGGGEKLLF. The nucleotides read TGCGCCAGCAGCCCCGGAGGGGGAGGTGAAAAACTGCTTTTT.